This TCR beta chain comes out of a study of T cells in Graves' hyperthyroidism and ophthalmopathy. It was RNA transcripts that yielded the amplified TCR beta CDR3 regions. Carried out on the TCR CDR3, a first-round RT-PCR used the HTBI primer set. TCRdb used MiXCR to reprocess the multiplex PCR reads, holding one entry per CDR3 protein. The sample has under 450,000 distinct CDR3 sequences, 15% to 18% seen once. This CDR3 is 16 amino acids long. Looked up from germline, CDR1 is LGHNA and CDR2 is YNFKEQ. The V and J ends lost 6 bases and 0 bases respectively, with 15 bases between them. This clonotype has only a few counts. Hyperthyroidism of Graves' type that showed no ophthalmopathy progression within 18 months was stable. Hyperthyroidism, newly diagnosed and lasting under 2 months, affected patients aged 18 to 65. Extraction of PBMCs used 9 to 10 ml of fresh peripheral blood.

The sequence came from a woman younger than 35 with Graves' hyperthyroidism. Sequencing input: blood. The chain combines TRBV4-2 with TRBJ1-3; D gene ambiguous. The CDR3 bases are TGTGCCAGCAGTCGAACTAACAGTCCCTCTGGAAACACCATATATTTT. Protein sequence: CASSRTNSPSGNTIYF.